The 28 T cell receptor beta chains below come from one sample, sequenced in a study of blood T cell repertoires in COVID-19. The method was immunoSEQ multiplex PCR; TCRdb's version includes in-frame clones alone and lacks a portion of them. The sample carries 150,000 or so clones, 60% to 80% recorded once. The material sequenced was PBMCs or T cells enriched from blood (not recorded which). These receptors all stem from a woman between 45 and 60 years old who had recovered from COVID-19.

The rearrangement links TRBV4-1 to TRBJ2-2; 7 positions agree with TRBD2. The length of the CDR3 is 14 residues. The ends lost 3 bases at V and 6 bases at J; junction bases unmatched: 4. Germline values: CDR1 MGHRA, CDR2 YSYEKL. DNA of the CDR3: TGCGCCAGCAGCCAGCTAGCGGTGGCCGGGGAGCTGTTTTTT. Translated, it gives CASSQLAVAGELFF.

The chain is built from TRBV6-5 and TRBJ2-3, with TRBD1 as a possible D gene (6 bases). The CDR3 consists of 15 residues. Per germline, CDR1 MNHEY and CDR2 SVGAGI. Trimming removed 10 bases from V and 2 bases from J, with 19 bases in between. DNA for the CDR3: TGTGCCACAGCCCGGTGGGCAGGGGTCACAGATACGCAGTATTTT. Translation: CATARWAGVTDTQYF.

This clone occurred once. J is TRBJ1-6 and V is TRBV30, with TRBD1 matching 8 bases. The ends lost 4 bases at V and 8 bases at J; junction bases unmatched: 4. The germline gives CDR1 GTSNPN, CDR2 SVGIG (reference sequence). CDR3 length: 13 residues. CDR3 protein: CAWNTGGDSPLHF. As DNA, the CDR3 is TGTGCCTGGAACACAGGGGGGGATTCACCCCTCCACTTT.

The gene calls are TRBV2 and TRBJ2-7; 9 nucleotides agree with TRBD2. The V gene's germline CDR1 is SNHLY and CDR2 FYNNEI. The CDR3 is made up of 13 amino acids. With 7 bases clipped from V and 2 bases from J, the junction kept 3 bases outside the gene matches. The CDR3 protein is CASKSGGPYEQYF. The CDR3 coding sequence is TGTGCCAGCAAGAGCGGGGGGCCCTACGAGCAGTACTTC.

The CDR3 nucleotides read TGTGCCAGCAGCTTGAAACAGAAGAACACCGGGGAGCTGTTTTTT. This translates into CASSLKQKNTGELFF. The chain has TRBV5-4 and TRBJ2-2; D remains ambiguous. From germline, CDR1 is SGHNT and CDR2 YYREEE (reference sequence). This CDR3 comprises 15 residues. Deletions cut 1 base from V and 1 base from J, with 8 bases between. The entire variable domain, with the rest obtained from reference TRBV5-4 and TRBJ2-2, is as follows: ETGVTQSPTHLIKTRGQQVTLRCSSQSGHNTVSWYQQALGQGPQFIFQYYREEENGRGNFPPRFSGLQFPNYSSELNVNALELDDSALYLCASSLKQKNTGELFFGEGSRLTVL.

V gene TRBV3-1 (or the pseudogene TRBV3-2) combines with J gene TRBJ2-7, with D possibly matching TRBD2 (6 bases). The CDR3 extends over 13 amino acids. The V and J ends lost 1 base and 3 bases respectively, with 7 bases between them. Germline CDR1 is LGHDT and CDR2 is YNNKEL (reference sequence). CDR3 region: CASSQAGVYEQYF. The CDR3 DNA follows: TGTGCCAGCAGCCAAGCGGGGGTCTACGAGCAGTACTTC.

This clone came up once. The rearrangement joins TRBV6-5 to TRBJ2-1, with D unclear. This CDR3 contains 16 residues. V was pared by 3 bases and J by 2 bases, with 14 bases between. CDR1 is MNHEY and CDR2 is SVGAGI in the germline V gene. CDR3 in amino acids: CASSYSTVRPYNEQFF. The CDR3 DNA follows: TGTGCCAGCAGTTATTCCACAGTACGGCCCTACAATGAGCAGTTCTTC.

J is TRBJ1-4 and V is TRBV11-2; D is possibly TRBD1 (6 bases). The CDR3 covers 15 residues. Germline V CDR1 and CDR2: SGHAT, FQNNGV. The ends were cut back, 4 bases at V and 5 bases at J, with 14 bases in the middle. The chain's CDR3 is CASSYGRDTNEKLFF. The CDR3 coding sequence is TGTGCCAGCAGCTACGGACGGGACACCAATGAAAAACTGTTTTTT. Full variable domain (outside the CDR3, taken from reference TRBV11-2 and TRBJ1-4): EAGVAQSPRYKIIEKRQSVAFWCNPISGHATLYWYQQILGQGPKLLIQFQNNGVVDDSQLPKDRFSAERLKGVDSTLKIQPAKLEDSAVYLCASSYGRDTNEKLFFGSGTQLSVL.

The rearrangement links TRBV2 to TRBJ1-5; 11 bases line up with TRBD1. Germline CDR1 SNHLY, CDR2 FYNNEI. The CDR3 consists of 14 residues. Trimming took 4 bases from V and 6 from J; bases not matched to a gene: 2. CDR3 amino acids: CASSGTGGIQPQHF. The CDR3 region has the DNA TGTGCCAGCAGTGGGACAGGGGGCATTCAGCCCCAGCATTTT.

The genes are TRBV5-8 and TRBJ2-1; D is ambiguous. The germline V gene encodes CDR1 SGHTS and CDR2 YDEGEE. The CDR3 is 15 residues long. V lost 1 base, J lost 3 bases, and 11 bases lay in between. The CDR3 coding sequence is TGTGCCAGCAGCTTGTTGGTAGTTCTCTACAATGAGCAGTTCTTC. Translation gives CASSLLVVLYNEQFF.

The DNA for the CDR3 is TGTGCCTGGAGTATCCAGACAGGGGGCAAGGAGTACTTC. Amino acid sequence: CAWSIQTGGKEYF. The rearrangement links TRBV30 to TRBJ2-7, with 10 bases fitting TRBD1. The germline CDR1 and CDR2 sequences are GTSNPN and SVGIG (reference sequence). This CDR3 is built from 13 residues. Germline trimming cut 2 bases from V and 11 bases from J; bases unmatched to any gene: 9. The variable domain in full, with the rest retrieved from reference TRBV30 and TRBJ2-7, is SQTIHQWPATLVQPVGSPLSLECTVEGTSNPNLYWYRQAAGRGLQLLFYSVGIGQISSEVPQNLSASRPQDRQFILSSKKLLLSDSGFYLCAWSIQTGGKEYFGPGTRLTVT.

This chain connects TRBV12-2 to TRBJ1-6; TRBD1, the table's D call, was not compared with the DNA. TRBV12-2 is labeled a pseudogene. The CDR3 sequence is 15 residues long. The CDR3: CASRLVGGPYSPLHF. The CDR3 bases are TGTGCAAGTCGCTTAGTAGGGGGTCCCTATTCACCCCTCCACTTT.

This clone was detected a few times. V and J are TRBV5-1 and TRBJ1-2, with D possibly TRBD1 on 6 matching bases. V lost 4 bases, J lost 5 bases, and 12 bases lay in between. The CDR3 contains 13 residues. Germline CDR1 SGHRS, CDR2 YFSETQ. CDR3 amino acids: CASSPLQGYGYTF. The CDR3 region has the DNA TGCGCCAGCAGCCCGTTACAGGGATATGGCTACACCTTC.

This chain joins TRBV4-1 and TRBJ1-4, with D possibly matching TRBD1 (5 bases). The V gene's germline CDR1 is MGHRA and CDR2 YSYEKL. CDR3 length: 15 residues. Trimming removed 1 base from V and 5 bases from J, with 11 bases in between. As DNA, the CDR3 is TGCGCCAGCAGCCAAGGGCCGGGGGAAAATGAAAAACTGTTTTTT. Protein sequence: CASSQGPGENEKLFF.

CDR3 amino acids: CASRLIESGTGAAGELFF. DNA of the CDR3: TGTGCCAGCAGACTCATCGAATCCGGGACAGGGGCCGCCGGGGAGCTGTTTTTT. The chain couples TRBV3-1 (or the pseudogene TRBV3-2) to TRBJ2-2; 10 positions agree with TRBD1. The CDR3 loop spans 18 amino acids. After removal of 6 bases from V and 6 bases from J, the junction contained 16 bases not matched to a gene. Germline-derived CDR1 and CDR2 are LGHDT and YNNKEL (reference sequence).

The CDR3 sequence: CASSMDGGYAEAFF. DNA of the CDR3: TGTGCCAGCAGTATGGACGGGGGATATGCTGAAGCTTTCTTT. The gene calls are TRBV6-5 and TRBJ1-1, with a tentative D call TRBD1 (5 bases). CDR1 MNHEY and CDR2 SVGAGI come from the germline V gene. CDR3 length equals 14 residues. V lost 5 bases to trimming and J lost 6 bases, with 16 bases between them.

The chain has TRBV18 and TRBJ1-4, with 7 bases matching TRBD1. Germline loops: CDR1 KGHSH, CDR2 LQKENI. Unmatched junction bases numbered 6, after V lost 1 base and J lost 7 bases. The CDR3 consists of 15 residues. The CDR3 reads CASSPQGGAGEKLFF. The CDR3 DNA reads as TGTGCCAGCTCACCACAAGGGGGCGCGGGTGAAAAACTGTTTTTT.

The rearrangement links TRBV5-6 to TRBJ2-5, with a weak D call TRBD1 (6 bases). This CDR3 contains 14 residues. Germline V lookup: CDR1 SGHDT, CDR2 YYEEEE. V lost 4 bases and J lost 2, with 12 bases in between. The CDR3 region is CASSTGTPQETQYF. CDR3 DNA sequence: TGTGCCAGCAGCACTGGGACACCGCAAGAGACCCAGTACTTC.

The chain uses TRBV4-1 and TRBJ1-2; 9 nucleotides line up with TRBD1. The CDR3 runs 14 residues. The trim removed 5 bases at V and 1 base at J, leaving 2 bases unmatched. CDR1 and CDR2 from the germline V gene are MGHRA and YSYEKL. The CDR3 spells CASSGTGNNYGYTF. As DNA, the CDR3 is TGCGCCAGCAGCGGGACAGGGAATAACTATGGCTACACCTTC.

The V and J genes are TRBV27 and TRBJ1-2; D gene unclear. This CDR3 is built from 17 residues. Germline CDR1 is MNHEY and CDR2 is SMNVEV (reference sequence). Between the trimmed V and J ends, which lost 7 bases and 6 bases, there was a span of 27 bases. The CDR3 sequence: CASTMDTLSAGIHGYTF. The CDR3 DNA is TGTGCCAGCACAATGGATACTCTATCTGCCGGGATACATGGCTACACCTTC.

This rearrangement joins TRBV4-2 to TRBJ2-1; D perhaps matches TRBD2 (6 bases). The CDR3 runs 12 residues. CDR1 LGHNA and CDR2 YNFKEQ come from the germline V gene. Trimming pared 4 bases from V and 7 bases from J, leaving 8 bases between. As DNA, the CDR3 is TGTGCCAGCAGCCGGGCGGGGAATGAGCAGTTCTTC. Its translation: CASSRAGNEQFF.

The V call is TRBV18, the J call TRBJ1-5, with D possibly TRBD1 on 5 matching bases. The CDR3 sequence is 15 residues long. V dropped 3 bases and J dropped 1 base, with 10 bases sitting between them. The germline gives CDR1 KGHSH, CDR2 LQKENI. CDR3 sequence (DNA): TGTGCCAGCTCACCCGAGGGGAGGAGCAATCAGCCCCAGCATTTT. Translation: CASSPEGRSNQPQHF.

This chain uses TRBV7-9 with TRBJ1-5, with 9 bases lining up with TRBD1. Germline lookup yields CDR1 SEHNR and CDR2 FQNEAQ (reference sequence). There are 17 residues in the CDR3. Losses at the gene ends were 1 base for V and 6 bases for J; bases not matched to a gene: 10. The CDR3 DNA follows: TGTGCCAGCAGCTTAGAGAACGGACAGGGGAGGGGTCAGCCCCAGCATTTT. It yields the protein CASSLENGQGRGQPQHF.

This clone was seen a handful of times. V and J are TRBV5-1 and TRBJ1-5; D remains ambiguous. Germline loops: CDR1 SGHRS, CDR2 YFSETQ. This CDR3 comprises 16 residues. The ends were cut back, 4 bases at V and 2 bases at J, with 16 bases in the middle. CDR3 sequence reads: CASSLSGPGGNQPQHF. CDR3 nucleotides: TGCGCCAGCAGCCTGTCAGGCCCGGGAGGCAATCAGCCCCAGCATTTT.

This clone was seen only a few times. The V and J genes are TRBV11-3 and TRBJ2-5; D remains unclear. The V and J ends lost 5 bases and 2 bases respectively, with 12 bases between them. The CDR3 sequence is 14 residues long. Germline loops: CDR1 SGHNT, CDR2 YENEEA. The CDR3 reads CASSPRVGQETQYF. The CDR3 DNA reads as TGTGCCAGCAGCCCACGGGTTGGGCAAGAGACCCAGTACTTC. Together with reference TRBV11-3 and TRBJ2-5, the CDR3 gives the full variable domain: EAGVVQSPRYKIIEKKQPVAFWCNPISGHNTLYWYLQNLGQGPELLIRYENEEAVDDSQLPKDRFSAERLKGVDSTLKIQPAELGDSAVYLCASSPRVGQETQYFGPGTRLLVL.

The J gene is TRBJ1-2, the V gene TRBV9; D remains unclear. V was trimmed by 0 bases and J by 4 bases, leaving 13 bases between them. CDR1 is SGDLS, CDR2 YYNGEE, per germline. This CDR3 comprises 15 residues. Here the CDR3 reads CASSVDLAPGYGYTF. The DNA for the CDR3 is TGTGCCAGCAGCGTAGATTTGGCCCCTGGCTATGGCTACACCTTC. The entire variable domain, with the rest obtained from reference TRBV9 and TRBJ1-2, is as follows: DSGVTQTPKHLITATGQRVTLRCSPRSGDLSVYWYQQSLDQGLQFLIQYYNGEERAKGNILERFSAQQFPDLHSELNLSSLELGDSALYFCASSVDLAPGYGYTFGSGTRLTVV.

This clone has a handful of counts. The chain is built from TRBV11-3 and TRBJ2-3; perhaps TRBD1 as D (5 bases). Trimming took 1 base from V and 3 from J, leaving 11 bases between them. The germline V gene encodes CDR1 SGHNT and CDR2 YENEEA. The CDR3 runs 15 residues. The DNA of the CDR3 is TGTGCCAGCAGCTTAGGACAGCTCGGAACAGATACGCAGTATTTT. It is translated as CASSLGQLGTDTQYF.

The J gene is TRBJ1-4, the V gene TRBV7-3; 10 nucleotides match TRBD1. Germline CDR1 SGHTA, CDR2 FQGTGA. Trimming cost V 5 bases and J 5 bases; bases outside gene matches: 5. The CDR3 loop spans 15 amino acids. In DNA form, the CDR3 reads TGTGCCAGCAGCCCCGGGGACAGGGGCAATGAAAAACTGTTTTTT. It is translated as CASSPGDRGNEKLFF.